The table lists the clone carrying this T cell receptor (beta chain) with a few counts. Its antigen is unknown. TCRdb used MiXCR to reprocess the reads, holding one entry per CDR3 protein. The repertoire holds around 450,000 distinct CDR3 sequences, with 25% to 40% as singletons. V was cut by 0 bases and J by 6 bases, with 5 bases left in between. CDR3 length: 12 amino acids. The germline V gene has CDR1 SQVTM and CDR2 ANQGSEA. The sample originates from a study of T cell repertoires in cytomegalovirus infection. Overall study context: TCR beta signatures that were public indicated CMV infection and matching HLA type.

Study-wide results and caveats: Clonotype analysis showed dominance of the ex vivo response by HLA-C-restricted CMV-specific TCR beta clonotypes. Identification of carriers of CMV plus the relevant HLA was achieved through cumulative public TCR beta family frequency.

The sequence came from a human donor in good health (CMV status not recorded). Some clones in this sample may be carry-over from other donors' samples. The V gene is TRBV29-1, the J gene TRBJ1-4; D may be TRBD1 (5 bases). Sequenced input: PBMCs. CDR3 loop: CSVEDRDEKLFF. CDR3 DNA: TGCAGCGTTGAAGACAGGGATGAAAAACTGTTTTTT.